This T cell receptor (beta chain) was identified in a study of T cells in Graves' hyperthyroidism and ophthalmopathy. The overall study: Prior to any treatment, at the point of initial diagnosis, peripheral blood was collected.

Germline V lookup: CDR1 MNHEY, CDR2 SVGAGI. The CDR3 totals 17 residues. With 4 bases removed from V and 6 bases from J, the gap between germline ends came to 24 bases. Orbital computed tomography, thyroid ultrasound, serum thyroxine and TRAb, and clinical symptoms together informed the diagnoses. What was amplified from RNA transcripts were TCR beta CDR3 regions. The primer set for the first-round RT-PCR of the TCR CDR3 was HTBI. TCRdb reanalysed the multiplex PCR reads using MiXCR and keeps one entry per CDR3 protein. The sample lists some 570,000 distinct CDR3 sequences, 12% to 15% seen once, with around 7% in the top ten.

Sequencing used blood. The TCR comes from a woman aged 18 to 35 with Graves' ophthalmopathy. The chain carries TRBV6-5 and TRBJ1-1; D possibly corresponds to TRBD1 (6 bases). This CDR3 reads CASSSLLIRTVPPEAFF. The CDR3 DNA sequence: TGTGCCAGCAGTTCTCTCCTTATCCGGACAGTACCGCCTGAAGCTTTCTTT.